Each of the 29 T cell receptor beta chains below was sequenced from the same sample in a study of T-cell reconstitution after alpha-beta-depleted transplantation in children. Preparation of the TCRbeta library involved a method that used unique molecular identifiers. TCRdb re-analysed the PCR reads in MiXCR, keeping a single row per CDR3 protein. The sample holds 200,000 to 250,000 distinct CDR3 sequences; more than 20% are singletons and the top ten take about 5%. The sequencing here drew on PBMCs, mostly from graft donor cells, taken 360 days after TCRalphabeta/CD19-depleted stem cell transplant. The receptors were gathered from a female patient aged 2-10 years who had a stem cell transplant for congenital amegakaryocytic thrombocytopenia, so the T cells may come from the graft donor.

The chain uses TRBV5-1 and TRBJ2-7; tentatively, D is TRBD1 or TRBD2 (5 bases each). V dropped 4 bases and J dropped 6 bases, with 14 bases sitting between them. Germline V gives CDR1 SGHRS, CDR2 YFSETQ. This CDR3 comprises 13 residues. The CDR3: CASSLRGASEQYF. The CDR3 coding sequence is TGCGCCAGCAGCCTTAGGGGAGCCTCCGAGCAGTACTTC.

This clonotype was recorded a few times. The V call is TRBV7-8, the J call TRBJ2-1, with 9 bases identical to TRBD2. Germline V lookup: CDR1 SGHVS, CDR2 FQNEAQ. The CDR3 covers 15 residues. Germline trimming cut 7 bases from V and 1 base from J; bases unmatched to any gene: 5. The DNA of the CDR3 is TGTGCCAGCAAACATAGCGGGAGTTCCTACAATGAGCAGTTCTTC. It yields the protein CASKHSGSSYNEQFF.

The gene calls are TRBV4-3 and TRBJ2-5; no firm D call. The germline V gene encodes CDR1 LGHNA and CDR2 YSLEER. This CDR3 comprises 15 residues. Deletions cut 0 bases from V and 0 bases from J, with 8 bases between. The CDR3 is CASSQDGGNQETQYF. DNA of the CDR3: TGCGCCAGCAGCCAAGATGGCGGTAACCAAGAGACCCAGTACTTC.

The J gene is TRBJ1-1, the V gene TRBV5-4; TRBD1 is a possible D gene (6 bases). There are 14 residues in the CDR3. The V gene's germline CDR1 is SGHNT and CDR2 YYREEE (reference sequence). V was shortened by 0 bases and J by 6 bases, with 12 bases between the two germline ends. The CDR3 region is CASSLGQGSSEAFF. CDR3 coding DNA: TGTGCCAGCAGCTTGGGTCAGGGGTCTTCTGAAGCTTTCTTT.

This clonotype was recorded once. The chain has TRBV18 and TRBJ2-7; 7 nucleotides agree with TRBD1. CDR1 KGHSH and CDR2 LQKENI come from the germline V gene. The V gene end was trimmed by 2 bases and the J gene end by 2 bases; junction bases not matched to a gene: 3. The CDR3 runs to 14 residues. This CDR3 is CASSPETGTYEQYF. CDR3 in DNA: TGTGCCAGCTCACCAGAGACAGGGACCTACGAGCAGTACTTC.

This chain joins TRBV6-1 and TRBJ2-5, with D possibly TRBD1 on 5 matching bases. The V and J ends lost 2 bases and 0 bases respectively, with 10 bases between them. This CDR3 is built from 15 residues. Looked up from germline, CDR1 is MNHNS and CDR2 is SASEGT. This CDR3 reads CASSETGAYQETQYF. The CDR3 nucleotides read TGTGCCAGCAGTGAAACTGGGGCGTACCAAGAGACCCAGTACTTC.

In this sample, this clonotype turned up once. V is TRBV5-8 and J is TRBJ1-2, with D uncertain. This CDR3 contains 17 residues. The V and J ends lost 2 bases and 0 bases respectively, with 17 bases between them. Germline lookup yields CDR1 SGHTS and CDR2 YDEGEE. In nucleotides, the CDR3 is TGTGCCAGCAGCTTCCGGGTATTGACCCTAGCTAACTATGGCTACACCTTC. It translates to CASSFRVLTLANYGYTF.

This clonotype was picked up many times. The chain has TRBV10-3 and TRBJ2-2; D remains ambiguous. V was pared by 4 bases and J by 1 base, with 7 bases between. From germline, CDR1 is ENHRY and CDR2 SYGVKD. This CDR3 region has 14 residues. CDR3 sequence (DNA): TGTGCCATCAGTGCGTCACAGAACACCGGGGAGCTGTTTTTT. It yields the protein CAISASQNTGELFF.

The chain combines TRBV7-2 with TRBJ2-7; D possibly corresponds to TRBD2 (7 bases). V was trimmed by 6 bases and J by 3 bases, leaving 15 bases between them. Germline V gene lookup returns CDR1 SGHTA and CDR2 FQGNSA. The CDR3 loop spans 14 amino acids. CDR3 DNA: TGTGCCAGCAGGAGGAGCGGGGACAACTACGAGCAGTACTTC. Its translation is CASRRSGDNYEQYF.

The chain links TRBV7-3 to TRBJ2-2, with a weak D call TRBD2 (6 bases). V lost 5 bases to trimming and J lost 4 bases, with 17 bases between them. Germline CDR1 reads SGHTA; CDR2 reads FQGTGA. The CDR3 extends over 16 amino acids. The CDR3 is CASSPHGEVGTGELFF. CDR3 DNA sequence: TGTGCCAGCAGCCCCCACGGGGAGGTCGGCACCGGGGAGCTGTTTTTT.

This clonotype was observed a handful of times. The chain uses TRBV27 and TRBJ2-2; perhaps TRBD1 as D (6 bases). Germline loops: CDR1 MNHEY, CDR2 SMNVEV (reference sequence). Trimming took off 6 bases at V and 6 bases at J, with 17 bases between the two ends. The CDR3 spans 15 residues. The CDR3, as DNA: TGTGCCAGCAGCACCACTCCGAACAGGGCCGGGGAGCTGTTTTTT. The encoded protein is CASSTTPNRAGELFF.

V is TRBV20-1 and J is TRBJ2-2; 11 bases align to TRBD2. After removal of 0 bases from V and 5 bases from J, the junction contained 2 bases not matched to a gene. The germline CDR1 and CDR2 sequences are DFQATT and SNEGSKA (reference sequence). The CDR3 has 15 amino acids. CDR3 protein: CSARDRLAGTGELFF. The CDR3, as DNA: TGCAGTGCTAGAGATCGACTAGCGGGAACCGGGGAGCTGTTTTTT.

This clonotype has just a few counts. The V call is TRBV25-1, the J call TRBJ2-1; tentative D call: TRBD2 (5 bases). CDR3 length equals 13 residues. Trimming took 4 bases from V and 7 from J, leaving 11 bases between them. The V gene's germline CDR1 is MGHDK and CDR2 SYGVNS. The DNA for the CDR3 is TGTGCCAGCAGTGGGTCCGTAGCGAATGAGCAGTTCTTC. Its protein product is CASSGSVANEQFF.

This clonotype was detected a few times. The V call is TRBV6-5, the J call TRBJ2-2; a possible D gene is TRBD1 (5 bases). The V end lost 0 bases, the J end lost 4 bases, and 12 bases lay between the germline ends. Germline CDR1 is MNHEY and CDR2 is SVGAGI. This CDR3 has 16 residues. The CDR3 is CASSYSLGHSTGELFF. DNA for the CDR3: TGTGCCAGCAGTTACTCCCTTGGACATTCCACCGGGGAGCTGTTTTTT.

This clonotype was picked up a small number of times. V is TRBV6-5 and J is TRBJ2-1; 12 bases align to TRBD2. Germline V gene lookup returns CDR1 MNHEY and CDR2 SVGAGI. This CDR3 spans 18 amino acids. Trimming removed 3 bases from V and 4 bases from J; junction bases left unmatched: 10. The CDR3 coding sequence is TGTGCCAGCAGTTATCTCCCTAGCGGGGGGGGAAAATACAATGAGCAGTTCTTC. Translation: CASSYLPSGGGKYNEQFF.

This clonotype was seen a handful of times. The chain employs TRBV29-1 and TRBJ2-5; D gene ambiguous. V lost 6 bases, J lost 3 bases, and 17 bases lay in between. CDR3 length: 14 amino acids. The germline CDR1 and CDR2 sequences are SQVTM and ANQGSEA. CDR3 amino acids: CSVQSRGRKETQYF. CDR3 DNA: TGCAGCGTACAGTCGAGAGGACGGAAAGAGACCCAGTACTTC.

The chain recombines TRBV7-9 with TRBJ2-7; TRBD1 matches 8 bases. Trimming cost V 3 bases and J 5 bases; bases outside gene matches: 9. The CDR3 is 15 amino acids. Germline V CDR1 and CDR2: SEHNR, FQNEAQ (reference sequence). This CDR3 reads CASSLGQARSNEQYF. In DNA form, the CDR3 reads TGTGCCAGCAGCTTGGGACAGGCCAGATCCAACGAGCAGTACTTC. Based on the CDR3 plus reference TRBV7-9 and TRBJ2-7, the full variable domain is DTGVSQNPRHKITKRGQNVTFRCDPISEHNRLYWYRQTLGQGPEFLTYFQNEAQLEKSRLLSDRFSAERPKGSFSTLEIQRTEQGDSAMYLCASSLGQARSNEQYFGPGTRLTVT.

This clonotype was seen at least ten times. This chain connects TRBV5-6 to TRBJ2-3, with unresolved D. CDR1 and CDR2 from the germline V gene are SGHDT and YYEEEE. Trimming removed 7 bases from V and 4 bases from J, with 13 bases in between. CDR3 length: 13 residues. CDR3 sequence reads: CASSELWSDTQYF. CDR3 nucleotides: TGTGCCAGCTCAGAGCTTTGGTCAGATACGCAGTATTTT.

V gene TRBV28 combines with J gene TRBJ1-1; TRBD1 aligns across 7 bases. The CDR3 consists of 13 residues. J lost 1 base, V lost 7 bases, and 3 bases had no gene match. Per germline, CDR1 MDHEN and CDR2 SYDVKM. In nucleotides, the CDR3 is TGTGCCAGCAACCAGGGGGGGAACACTGAAGCTTTCTTT. This encodes CASNQGGNTEAFF.

This rearrangement joins TRBV28 to TRBJ2-7; D gene uncertain. CDR1 and CDR2 (germline): MDHEN, SYDVKM. The ends were cut back, 3 bases at V and 2 bases at J, with 8 bases in the middle. The CDR3 has 13 residues. The CDR3 protein is CASSFASTYEQYF. The CDR3 coding sequence is TGTGCCAGCAGTTTCGCATCTACCTACGAGCAGTACTTC.

This chain joins TRBV6-1 and TRBJ1-4, with 7 bases matching TRBD1. This CDR3 is 16 amino acids long. Germline V gene data show CDR1 as MNHNS and CDR2 as SASEGT. The V gene end was trimmed by 7 bases and the J gene end by 0 bases; junction bases not matched to a gene: 8. In DNA form, the CDR3 reads TGTGCCAGCACTAGTAGGGGGCGGGCAACTAATGAAAAACTGTTTTTT. Protein: CASTSRGRATNEKLFF.

J is TRBJ1-3 and V is TRBV12-3 or TRBV12-4; TRBD1 might be the D (6 bases). The length of the CDR3 is 16 residues. V lost 1 base, J lost 4 bases, and 14 bases lay in between. The CDR3, as DNA: TGTGCCAGCAGTTTAGTCCCCGGGGGGCTGGGAAACACCATATATTTT. Translated, it gives CASSLVPGGLGNTIYF.

The chain combines TRBV27 with TRBJ1-6, with D unresolved. From germline, CDR1 is MNHEY and CDR2 SMNVEV (reference sequence). Trimming pared 5 bases from V and 10 bases from J, leaving 12 bases between. This CDR3 is 13 amino acids long. CDR3 residues: CASSLGRSSPLHF. The CDR3 DNA reads as TGTGCCAGCAGTCTAGGGCGAAGCTCACCCCTCCACTTT.

This clonotype was seen more than once but under ten times. The genes are TRBV6-5 and TRBJ2-2; perhaps TRBD1 as D (6 bases). This CDR3 is built from 16 residues. Germline CDR1 reads MNHEY; CDR2 reads SVGAGI. V was clipped by 2 bases and J by 5 bases, with 15 bases between them. Here the CDR3 reads CASSYLTGQRTGELFF. CDR3 DNA: TGTGCCAGCAGTTACCTCACCGGACAGAGAACCGGGGAGCTGTTTTTT.

This clonotype was counted a few times. V and J are TRBV27 and TRBJ2-3; D might be TRBD2 (5 bases). Trimming pared 4 bases from V and 2 bases from J, leaving 13 bases between. CDR3 length: 15 amino acids. CDR1 is MNHEY and CDR2 is SMNVEV in the germline V gene (reference sequence). The CDR3, as DNA: TGTGCCAGCAGTTCCGCGACGGAGGACACAGATACGCAGTATTTT. It translates to CASSSATEDTDTQYF.

The V call is TRBV30, the J call TRBJ2-7, with D possibly matching TRBD1 (7 bases). Trimming removed 3 bases from V and 2 bases from J, with 14 bases in between. The CDR3 is made up of 14 amino acids. Germline CDR1 reads GTSNPN; CDR2 reads SVGIG (reference sequence). The CDR3 DNA is TGTGCCTGGAGGGCGGGACAGTTAGCCTACGAGCAGTACTTC. Encoded protein: CAWRAGQLAYEQYF.

The rearrangement links TRBV7-9 to TRBJ2-6, with D unclear. The germline V and J ends were trimmed by 1 base and 3 bases, with 10 bases remaining between them. The CDR3 is 16 residues long. Germline assignment: CDR1 SEHNR and CDR2 FQNEAQ (reference sequence). The CDR3 DNA reads as TGTGCCAGCAGCTTAGTTGGGGTGTTTGGGGCCAACGTCCTGACTTTC. Its protein product is CASSLVGVFGANVLTF.

Only one count was recorded for this clonotype. V usage is TRBV20-1 and J usage is TRBJ2-1, with D possibly TRBD1 on 6 matching bases. V was pared by 5 bases and J by 4 bases, with 12 bases between. The germline V gene encodes CDR1 DFQATT and CDR2 SNEGSKA (reference sequence). The CDR3 consists of 13 residues. The CDR3 DNA reads TGCAGTGCTTCACGGGACACATACAATGAGCAGTTCTTC. This gives the protein CSASRDTYNEQFF.

The rearrangement links TRBV6-2 or TRBV6-3 to TRBJ2-6; D ambiguous. The V end lost 7 bases, the J end lost 4 bases, and 8 bases lay between the germline ends. The CDR3 runs 13 residues. Germline-derived CDR1 and CDR2 are MNHEY and SVGEGT. The CDR3 bases are TGTGCCAGCACCCCCGGAGGGGCCAACGTCCTGACTTTC. It specifies CASTPGGANVLTF.